These T cell receptor beta chains were read from a single sample in a study of blood T cell dynamics during melanoma immunotherapy. Using immunoSEQ multiplex PCR, the repertoire was profiled, and TCRdb retains in-frame clones only, with some absent. The repertoire holds approximately 4,900 clones, with more than 75% as singletons. Source: blood, taken from a patient treated with checkpoint blockade. The receptors stem from a human donor with melanoma. Each CDR3 is given with its conserved first and last residue. The D gene is left open where the match is weak. Expanded clones get a size class; other rows say once, few or many, or leave the size out.

TRBJ2-7 | 12 | NA | TRBV30 | NA | TGTGCCTGTCACAGGCCGGGATACGAGCAGTACTTC | CACHRPGYEQYF
TRBJ2-6 | 16 | NA | TRBV18 | NA | TGTGCCAGCTCACCCGACAGAGGTTGGCGGGCCAACGTCCTGACTTTC | CASSPDRGWRANVLTF
TRBJ2-2 | 14 | NA | TRBV14 | NA | TGTGCCAGCAGCCAAGCCGAGTTTACCGGGGAGCTGTTTTTT | CASSQAEFTGELFF
TRBJ2-1 | 16 | TRBD2 | TRBV27 | NA | TGTGCCAGCAGTACCTACAGACTAGCGGGAGGGAATGAGCAGTTCTTC | CASSTYRLAGGNEQFF
TRBJ2-2 | 19 | TRBD2 | TRBV7-9 | NA | TGTGCCAGCAGCGCTCGGACTAGCGGGAGGGCCACGGGGGCCGGGGAGCTGTTTTTT | CASSARTSGRATGAGELFF
TRBJ1-3 | 14 | NA | TRBV19 | NA | TGTGCCAGTTGGGACCGCATCTCTGGAAACACCATATATTTT | CASWDRISGNTIYF
TRBJ1-1 | 12 | NA | TRBV7-2 | NA | TGTGCCAGCAGCTTACCATCCCGGAGTGCTTTCTTT | CASSLPSRSAFF
TRBJ1-1 | 11 | NA | TRBV6-1 | NA | TGTGCCAGCACCCCCTACAATGAAGCTTTCTTT | CASTPYNEAFF
TRBJ1-2 | 14 | TRBD1 | TRBV2 | NA | TGTGCCAGCAGTGGTCTTGACAGGGCGGGCGGCTACACCTTC | CASSGLDRAGGYTF
TRBJ2-5 | 16 | NA | TRBV18 | NA | TGTGCCAGCTCACCACGGGTAAGCGGACCACAAGAGACCCAGTACTTC | CASSPRVSGPQETQYF
TRBJ2-5 | 13 | NA | TRBV11-2 | NA | TGTGCCAGCAGCGTCAATTCCGCCCAGACCCAGTACTTC | CASSVNSAQTQYF
TRBJ2-3 | 15 | TRBD2 | TRBV14 | NA | TGTGCCAGCAGCCAAGATATACTAGCGTTAGATACGCAGTATTTT | CASSQDILALDTQYF
TRBJ2-1 | 15 | NA | TRBV11-3 | NA | TGTGCCAGCAGCAAGGGAGACTGGGGGAGCAATGAGCAGTTCTTC | CASSKGDWGSNEQFF
TRBJ2-7 | 15 | NA | TRBV11-3 | once | TGTGCCAGCAGCTTAGGTGGGGCCCTCTTCTACGAGCAGTACTTC | CASSLGGALFYEQYF
TRBJ2-1 | 16 | TRBD2 | TRBV4-2 | NA | TGTGCCAGCAGCCAAGGGTCGCGGGAGGGCCGTAATGAGCAGTTCTTC | CASSQGSREGRNEQFF
TRBJ2-1 | 15 | TRBD2 | TRBV9 | NA | TGTGCCAGCAGCACCGGACTAGCGGGAGGCAATGAGCAGTTCTTC | CASSTGLAGGNEQFF
TRBJ1-2 | 13 | NA | TRBV10-3 | few | TGTGCCATCGGAAAAGGACTGGTCTATGGCTACACCTTC | CAIGKGLVYGYTF
TRBJ2-1 | 12 | NA | TRBV7-9 | once | TGTGCCAGCAGCTTGTCTTACAATGAGCAGTTCTTC | CASSLSYNEQFF
TRBJ1-6 | 14 | NA | TRBV2 | NA | TGTGCCAGCAGTTTACAAGGACCGAATTCACCCCTCCACTTT | CASSLQGPNSPLHF
TRBJ1-1 | 14 | NA | TRBV4-3 | NA | TGCGCCAGCAGCCCCCCCGGGCGGGTGGCTGAAGCTTTCTTT | CASSPPGRVAEAFF
TRBJ1-3 | 13 | TRBD1 | TRBV10-3 | NA | TGTGCCATCAGTGGCGCCGGGACAGGGGTCTTGCATTTT | CAISGAGTGVLHF
TRBJ2-1 | 11 | NA | TRBV20-1 | NA | TGCAGTGCTAGGACAGTCAATGAGCAGTTCTTC | CSARTVNEQFF
TRBJ1-2 | 14 | NA | TRBV6-6 | NA | TGTGCCAGCAGTTCCGACGGGTGGCGCTCGGGCTACACCTTC | CASSSDGWRSGYTF
TRBJ1-4 | 16 | TRBD1 | TRBV4-3 | NA | TGCGCCAGCAGCCAAGATGGACAGGGGGCTAAGGAAAAACTGTTTTTT | CASSQDGQGAKEKLFF
TRBJ1-5 | 14 | NA | TRBV5-1 | NA | TGCGCCAGCAGCTTGGAGGGCCCAAATCAGCCCCAGCATTTT | CASSLEGPNQPQHF
TRBJ1-6 | 14 | NA | TRBV6-6 | NA | TGTGCCAGCAGTTCCCAGGGCCCCGATTCACCCCTCCACTTT | CASSSQGPDSPLHF